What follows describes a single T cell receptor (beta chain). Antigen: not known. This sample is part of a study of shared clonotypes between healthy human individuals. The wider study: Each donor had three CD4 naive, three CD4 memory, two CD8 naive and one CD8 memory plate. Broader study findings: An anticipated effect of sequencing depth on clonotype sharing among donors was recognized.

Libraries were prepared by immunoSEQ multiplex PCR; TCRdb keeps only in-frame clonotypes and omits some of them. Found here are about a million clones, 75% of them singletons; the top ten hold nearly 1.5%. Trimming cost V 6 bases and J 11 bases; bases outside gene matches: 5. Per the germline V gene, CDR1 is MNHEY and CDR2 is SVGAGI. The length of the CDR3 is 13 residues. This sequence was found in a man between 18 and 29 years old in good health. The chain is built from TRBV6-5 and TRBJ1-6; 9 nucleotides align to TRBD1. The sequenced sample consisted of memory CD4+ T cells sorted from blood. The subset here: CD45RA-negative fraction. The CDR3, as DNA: TGTGCCAGCAGGAGGACAGGGGACCCACCCCTCCACTTT. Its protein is CASRRTGDPPLHF.